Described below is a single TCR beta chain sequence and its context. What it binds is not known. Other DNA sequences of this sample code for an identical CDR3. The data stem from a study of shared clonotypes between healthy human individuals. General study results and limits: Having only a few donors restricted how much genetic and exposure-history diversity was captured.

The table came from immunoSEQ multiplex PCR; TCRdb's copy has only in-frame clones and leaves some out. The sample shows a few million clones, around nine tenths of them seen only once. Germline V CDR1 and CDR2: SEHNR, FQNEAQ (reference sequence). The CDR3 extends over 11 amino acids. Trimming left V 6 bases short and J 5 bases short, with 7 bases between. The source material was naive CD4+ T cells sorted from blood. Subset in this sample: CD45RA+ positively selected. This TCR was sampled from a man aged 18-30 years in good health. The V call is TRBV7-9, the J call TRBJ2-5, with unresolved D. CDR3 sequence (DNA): TGTGCCAGCAGTTTGATCGAGACCCAGTACTTC. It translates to CASSLIETQYF.